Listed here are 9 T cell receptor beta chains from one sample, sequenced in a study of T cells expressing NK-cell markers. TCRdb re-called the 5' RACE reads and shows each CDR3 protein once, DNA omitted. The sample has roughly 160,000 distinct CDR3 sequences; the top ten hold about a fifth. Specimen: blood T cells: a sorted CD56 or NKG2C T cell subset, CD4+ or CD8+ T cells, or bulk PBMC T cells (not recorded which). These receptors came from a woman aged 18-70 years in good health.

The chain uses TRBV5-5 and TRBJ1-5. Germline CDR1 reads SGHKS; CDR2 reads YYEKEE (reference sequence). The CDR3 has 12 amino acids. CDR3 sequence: CASSLVGQPQHF.

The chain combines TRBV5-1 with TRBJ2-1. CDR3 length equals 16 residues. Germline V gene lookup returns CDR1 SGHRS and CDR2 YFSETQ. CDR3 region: CASSWGRGRSYNEQFF.

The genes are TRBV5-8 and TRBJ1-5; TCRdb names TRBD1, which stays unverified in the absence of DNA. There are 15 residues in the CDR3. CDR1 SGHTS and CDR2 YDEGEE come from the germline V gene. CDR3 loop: CASSLAFIPGQPQHF.

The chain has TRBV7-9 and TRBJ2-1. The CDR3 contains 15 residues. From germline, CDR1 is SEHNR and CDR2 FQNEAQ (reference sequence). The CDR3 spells CASSLGRVSHNEQFF.

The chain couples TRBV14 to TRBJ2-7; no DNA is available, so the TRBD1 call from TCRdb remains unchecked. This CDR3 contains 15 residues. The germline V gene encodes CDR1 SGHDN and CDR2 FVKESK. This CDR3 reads CASSQDVGPLYEQYF.

CDR3 amino acids: CASSLGRNQPQHF. V and J are TRBV7-8 and TRBJ1-5. This CDR3 region has 13 residues. Germline loops: CDR1 SGHVS, CDR2 FQNEAQ.

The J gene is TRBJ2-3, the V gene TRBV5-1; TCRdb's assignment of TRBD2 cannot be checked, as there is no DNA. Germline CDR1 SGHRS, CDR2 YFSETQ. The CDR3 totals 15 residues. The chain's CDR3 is CASRLLAGETDTQYF. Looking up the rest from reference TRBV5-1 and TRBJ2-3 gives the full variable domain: KAGVTQTPRYLIKTRGQQVTLSCSPISGHRSVSWYQQTPGQGLQFLFEYFSETQRNKGNFPGRFSGRQFSNSRSEMNVSTLELGDSALYLCASRLLAGETDTQYFGPGTRLTVL.

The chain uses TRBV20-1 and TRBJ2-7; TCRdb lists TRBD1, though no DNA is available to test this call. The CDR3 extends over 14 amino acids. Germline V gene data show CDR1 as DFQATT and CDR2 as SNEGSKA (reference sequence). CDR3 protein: CSARDRRGMREQYF.

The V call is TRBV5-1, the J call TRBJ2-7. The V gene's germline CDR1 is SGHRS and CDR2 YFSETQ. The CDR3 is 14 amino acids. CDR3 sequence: CASSSVTSSYEQYF.